This T cell receptor (beta chain) stems from a study of identical twins. Findings and limits, study-wide: The models gave estimates that fell short of the out-of-frame TCR alpha sharing seen in monozygotic twins. Insertions ran lower in abundant cord blood beta clonotypes, though not in memory repertoires.

Germline lookup yields CDR1 SEHNR and CDR2 FQNEAQ (reference sequence). With 5 bases removed from V and 1 base from J, the gap between germline ends came to 17 bases. CDR3 length: 16 amino acids. Unique molecular identifiers were present on the cDNA, which also gained a universal primer site by template switching. TCRdb re-called the 5' RACE reads with MiXCR, one entry per CDR3 protein. This sample has 1.5 million to 2 million distinct CDR3 sequences, with around 29% found just once. Each donor was a healthy Caucasian. A note on this clonotype: What it recognizes is unknown.

Material: cord blood. This sequence joins TRBV7-9 and TRBJ1-1; D not resolved. This TCR was recovered from a newborn girl in good health. The CDR3 DNA follows: TGTGCCAGCAGCCCCCTCTTGGGCGCAGGGAACACTGAAGCTTTCTTT. It specifies CASSPLLGAGNTEAFF. Full variable domain (remainder filled in from reference TRBV7-9 and TRBJ1-1): DTGVSQNPRHKITKRGQNVTFRCDPISEHNRLYWYRQTLGQGPEFLTYFQNEAQLEKSRLLSDRFSAERPKGSFSTLEIQRTEQGDSAMYLCASSPLLGAGNTEAFFGQGTRLTVV.